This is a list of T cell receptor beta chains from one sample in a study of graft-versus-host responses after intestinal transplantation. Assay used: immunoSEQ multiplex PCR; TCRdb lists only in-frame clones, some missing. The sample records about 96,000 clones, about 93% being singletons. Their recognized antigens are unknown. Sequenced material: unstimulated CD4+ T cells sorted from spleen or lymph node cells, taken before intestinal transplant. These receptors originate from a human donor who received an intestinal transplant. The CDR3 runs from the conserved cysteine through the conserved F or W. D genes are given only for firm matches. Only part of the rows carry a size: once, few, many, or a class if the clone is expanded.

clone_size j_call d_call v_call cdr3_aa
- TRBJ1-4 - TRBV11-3 CASSLEGKEKLFF
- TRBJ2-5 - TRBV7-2 CASSLSGETQYF
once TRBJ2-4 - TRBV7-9 CASRAEGGKNIQYF
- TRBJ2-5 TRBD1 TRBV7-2 CASSRESTGGQKTQYF
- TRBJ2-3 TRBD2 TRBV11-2 CASSLGPGLNFPDTQYF
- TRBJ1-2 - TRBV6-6 CASSTNRDYGYTF
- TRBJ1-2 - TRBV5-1 CASSLGRVYGYTF
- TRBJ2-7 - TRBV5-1 CASSVDGSSYEQYF
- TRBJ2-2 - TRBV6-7 CASSFPPHRDPGELFF
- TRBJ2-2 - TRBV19 CASSTVWGDTGELFF
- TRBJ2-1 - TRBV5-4 CASSLAVIYNEQFF
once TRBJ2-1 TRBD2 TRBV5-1 CATVLAGDEQFF
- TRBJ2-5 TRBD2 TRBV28 CASSLGGSRQETQYF
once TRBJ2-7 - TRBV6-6 CASSLQGYEQYF
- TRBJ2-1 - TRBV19 CASSRENEQFF
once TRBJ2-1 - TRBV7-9 CASSLTIVAGGTQRVF
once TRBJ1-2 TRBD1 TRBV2 CASKQGGNYGYTF
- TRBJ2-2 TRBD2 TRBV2 CASKVLAGDTGELFF
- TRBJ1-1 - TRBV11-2 CASSGRREVTEAFF
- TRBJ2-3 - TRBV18 CASSPGERETDTQYF
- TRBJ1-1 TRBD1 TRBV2 CASSEQGGGGEAFF
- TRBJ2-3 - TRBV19 CATGRTSLADTQYF
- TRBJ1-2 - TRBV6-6 CASSGTTTSHNYGYTF
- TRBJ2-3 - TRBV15 CATSVALTTDTQYF
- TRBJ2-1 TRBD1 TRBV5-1 CASSLMGQGANEQFF
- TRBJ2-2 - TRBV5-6 CASSFWSGQNTGELFF
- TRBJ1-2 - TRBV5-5 CASSLGLTGSNYGYTF
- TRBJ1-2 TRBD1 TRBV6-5 CASSYSDRINYGYTF
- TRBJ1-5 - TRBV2 CASNVDRAGQPQHF
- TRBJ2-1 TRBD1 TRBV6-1 CASGKDRAANNEQFF
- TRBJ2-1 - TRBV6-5 CARVTGRQFF
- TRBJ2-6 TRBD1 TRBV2 CASSQTGRAGANVLTF
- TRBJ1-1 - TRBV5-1 CASSHGNTEAFF
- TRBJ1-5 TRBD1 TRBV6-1 CASSTRQGDQPQHF
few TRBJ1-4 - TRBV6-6 CASSFDTEKLFF
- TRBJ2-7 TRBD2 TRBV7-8 CASSLVETSGSRYEQYF
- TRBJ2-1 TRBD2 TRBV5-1 CASRERTSGNNEQFF
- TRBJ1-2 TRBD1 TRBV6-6 CASSTGVHGYTF
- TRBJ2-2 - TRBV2 CASASQGLTGELFF
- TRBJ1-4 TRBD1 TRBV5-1 CASSVGQLNEKLFF
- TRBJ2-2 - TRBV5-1 CASSLGTGGPGELFF
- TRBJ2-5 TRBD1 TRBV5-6 CASSLLDRVGETQYF
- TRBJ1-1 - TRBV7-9 CASSLQENTEAFF
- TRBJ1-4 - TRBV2 CASSAGQRYEKLFF
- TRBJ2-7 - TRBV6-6 CASSRFYEQYF
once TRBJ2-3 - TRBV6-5 CASRPDRGLDTQYF
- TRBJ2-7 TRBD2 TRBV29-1 CSVVTVAGGPGYEQYF
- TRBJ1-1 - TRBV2 CASNREVGTEAFF
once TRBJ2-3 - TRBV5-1 CASSHREPTDTQYF
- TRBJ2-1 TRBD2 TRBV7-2 CASSPRGGTSGRNEQFF